A selection of T cell receptor beta chains follows, all from one sample in a study of beta chain features in type 1 diabetes. The repertoire was sequenced with immunoSEQ multiplex PCR; TCRdb's copy has only in-frame clones and lacks some. The top ten clones hold 0.62% of a sample with more than 150,000 clones, more than 10% of them seen once. Material: central memory CD4+ T cells from blood. The receptors were gathered from a woman between 18 and 30 years old in good health. The CDR3 runs from the conserved cysteine through the conserved F or W. The order of the fields is D gene, J gene, clone size, V gene, CDR3 DNA, CDR3 protein. D genes are given only for firm matches. Expanded clones are given a class, and other clones once, few, many or no size at all.

TRBD1 | TRBJ1-2 | few | TRBV6-6 | TGTGCCAGCAGTCGGGACAGGGGATATGGCTACACCTTC | CASSRDRGYGYTF
- | TRBJ2-2 | few | TRBV18 | TGTGCCAGCTCACCGCAGACTAGTTCGGACGGGGAGCTGTTTTTT | CASSPQTSSDGELFF
- | TRBJ1-2 | - | TRBV28 | TGTGCCAGCAGTTTGGGTGCAGCAGGCCACTATGGCTACACCTTC | CASSLGAAGHYGYTF
TRBD1 | TRBJ1-1 | - | TRBV6-5 | TGTGCCAGCAGTTCCGGGGGACAGACTGAAGCTTTCTTT | CASSSGGQTEAFF
- | TRBJ2-7 | - | TRBV29-1 | TGCAGCGTACGGGACTCCTACGAGCAGTACTTC | CSVRDSYEQYF
TRBD1 | TRBJ2-1 | few | TRBV15 | TGTGCCACCAGCAGAGATGGGAACAGGGGTAATGAGCAGTTCTTC | CATSRDGNRGNEQFF
- | TRBJ1-2 | few | TRBV15 | TGTGCCACCAGCAGAGATTATCCAGGGCGGTTAGCTAACTATGGCTACACCTTC | CATSRDYPGRLANYGYTF
- | TRBJ1-4 | - | TRBV25-1 | TGTGCCAGCAGTGAGAAGGCAGGGGTAGAATTGGCTAATGAAAAACTGTTTTTT | CASSEKAGVELANEKLFF
- | TRBJ2-7 | - | TRBV10-3 | TGTGCCATAGTGGGGGCAGGGAGCGAGCAGTACTTC | CAIVGAGSEQYF
- | TRBJ1-2 | few | TRBV19 | TGTGCCAGTAGTATTTCAGGGCCGATGGATTACACCTTC | CASSISGPMDYTF
TRBD1 | TRBJ1-2 | - | TRBV27 | TGTGCCAGTCAACCTAGACAGGGGGCGATGGATGGCTACACCTTC | CASQPRQGAMDGYTF
- | TRBJ1-2 | - | TRBV28 | TGTGCCAGCAGTTTATCAACAGGGCTCTATGGCTACACCTTC | CASSLSTGLYGYTF
- | TRBJ2-2 | - | TRBV6-5 | TGTGCCAGCGGGGACTGGAGGAACACCGGGGAGCTGTTTTTT | CASGDWRNTGELFF
TRBD1 | TRBJ2-1 | - | TRBV4-1 | TGCGCCAGCAGCCGGGACAGCAGGCAGAATGAGCAGTTCTTC | CASSRDSRQNEQFF
- | TRBJ2-3 | few | TRBV5-4 | TGTGCCAGCAGCTTTAATCCAGATACGCAGTATTTT | CASSFNPDTQYF
- | TRBJ2-7 | - | TRBV15 | TGTGCCACCAGCAGAGAGAGGACTGGGACCTACGAGCAGTACTTC | CATSRERTGTYEQYF
- | TRBJ1-2 | few | TRBV28 | TGTGCCAGCAGTTTGGGAGGGTTTTATGGCTACACCTTC | CASSLGGFYGYTF
- | TRBJ2-5 | - | TRBV9 | TGTGCCAGCAGCGGAGGGGGATTTCAAGAGACCCAGTACTTC | CASSGGGFQETQYF
TRBD1 | TRBJ2-1 | - | TRBV15 | TGTGCCACCAGCATTAAGAACAGGGGCTCCTACAATGAGCAGTTCTTC | CATSIKNRGSYNEQFF
TRBD1 | TRBJ1-1 | few | TRBV5-4 | TGTGCCAGCAGCTTCGACAGGGGAACTGAAGCTTTCTTT | CASSFDRGTEAFF
- | TRBJ2-6 | few | TRBV27 | TGTGCCAGCAGTCCTAATTCGGCAGGTAACTCTGGGGCCAACGTCCTGACTTTC | CASSPNSAGNSGANVLTF
- | TRBJ2-5 | - | TRBV29-1 | TGCAGCGTCGAGGCTGTGGCAGCTCTCCAAGAGACCCAGTACTTC | CSVEAVAALQETQYF
- | TRBJ1-2 | few | TRBV18 | TGTGCCAGCTCACAGACTTCGAACTATGGCTACACCTTC | CASSQTSNYGYTF
- | TRBJ2-7 | - | TRBV6-6 | TGTGCCAGCAGTTACGGGGGCGGGAGAGGCTACGAGCAGTACTTC | CASSYGGGRGYEQYF
- | TRBJ1-5 | few | TRBV27 | TGTGCCAGCAGTTTCGTCGGGGGAGGATCCCAGCCCCAGCATTTT | CASSFVGGGSQPQHF
TRBD2 | TRBJ2-3 | few | TRBV9 | TGTGCCAGCAGCGTGGCGATAGCGGGAGTTGGAGATACGCAGTATTTT | CASSVAIAGVGDTQYF
- | TRBJ2-1 | - | TRBV14 | TGTGCCAGCAGCCGGGGCCTCAACAATGAGCAGTTCTTC | CASSRGLNNEQFF
TRBD2 | TRBJ2-5 | few | TRBV28 | TGTGCCAGCAGTCGGACTAGCGGGAGGCCGAACCAAGAGACCCAGTACTTC | CASSRTSGRPNQETQYF
- | TRBJ2-1 | few | TRBV2 | TGTGCCAGCAGTGATATAGGGGACAATGAGCAGTTCTTC | CASSDIGDNEQFF
- | TRBJ2-2 | - | TRBV6-1 | TGTGCCAGCCTTACAGGGCTCAACACCGGGGAGCTGTTTTTT | CASLTGLNTGELFF
- | TRBJ1-2 | - | TRBV18 | TGTGCCAGCTCACCTGGACAGCCACTCAACTATGGCTACACCTTC | CASSPGQPLNYGYTF
- | TRBJ2-3 | few | TRBV19 | TGTGCCAGTACAGGGTTTACAGATACGCAGTATTTT | CASTGFTDTQYF
TRBD2 | TRBJ2-7 | - | TRBV4-2 | TGTGCCAGCAGCCAAGAGGTGGGAGGGCCTCTCGAGCAGTACTTC | CASSQEVGGPLEQYF
TRBD2 | TRBJ2-5 | - | TRBV7-8 | TGTGCCAGCAGCCACAGGACTAGTGGCCAAGAGACCCAGTACTTC | CASSHRTSGQETQYF
- | TRBJ1-1 | - | TRBV27 | TGTGCCAGCAGTTTAGGGAACAGGGTCGGCACTGAAGCTTTCTTT | CASSLGNRVGTEAFF
TRBD1 | TRBJ2-5 | - | TRBV4-3 | TGCGCCAGCAGCCCCGGACAGGGAAAGGGGGAGACCCAGTACTTC | CASSPGQGKGETQYF
- | TRBJ2-1 | - | TRBV19 | TGTGCCAGTAGTATTGGGTCCACTATTACCTACAATGAGCAGTTCTTC | CASSIGSTITYNEQFF
- | TRBJ2-3 | few | TRBV10-3 | TGTGCCATCAGTGAGGGTTATGGCGGGATCACAGATACGCAGTATTTT | CAISEGYGGITDTQYF
TRBD1 | TRBJ2-7 | - | TRBV5-1 | TGCGCCAGCAGCTTGGCGCGGACAGGCGAAGGGTACGAGCAGTACTTC | CASSLARTGEGYEQYF
- | TRBJ1-2 | few | TRBV30 | TGTGCCTGGACCCTTTCCCTGGTAGCTGGCTACACCTTC | CAWTLSLVAGYTF
TRBD2 | TRBJ2-7 | many | TRBV5-1 | TGCGCCAGCAGATTCGGGCCTAGCGGAACTGAGCAGTACTTC | CASRFGPSGTEQYF
TRBD1 | TRBJ2-1 | - | TRBV5-1 | TGCGCCAGCCAACAGGGGAGTAGGGACAATGAGCAGTTCTTC | CASQQGSRDNEQFF
- | TRBJ1-2 | - | TRBV18 | TGTGCCAGCTCACCTGAGCAGGGGTTTGGCTACACCTTC | CASSPEQGFGYTF
- | TRBJ1-5 | few | TRBV30 | TGTGCCTGGGCCAGGGGAGAGGGCAATCAGCCCCAGCATTTT | CAWARGEGNQPQHF
- | TRBJ2-7 | - | TRBV5-1 | TGCGCCAGCAGCTTAGACATTGCCTACGAGCAGTACTTC | CASSLDIAYEQYF
TRBD2 | TRBJ2-5 | - | TRBV13 | TGTGCCAGCAGCTCCACTAGCGGGAGTAAAGAGACCCAGTACTTC | CASSSTSGSKETQYF
TRBD2 | TRBJ2-3 | - | TRBV5-1 | TGCGCCAGCAGCCGGACTAGCGGGGGATCTAGCACAGATACGCAGTATTTT | CASSRTSGGSSTDTQYF
- | TRBJ2-5 | - | TRBV7-9 | TGTGCCAGCAGCTCAACTGGGAGAGGGAGTAAGACCCAGTACTTC | CASSSTGRGSKTQYF
- | TRBJ1-1 | - | TRBV28 | TGTGCCAGCAGCTCACCCACCGGTGGGGGGTTGAACACTGAAGCTTTCTTT | CASSSPTGGGLNTEAFF
- | TRBJ1-2 | once | TRBV14 | TGTGCCAGCAGCGAACAACGGGGAAACTATGGCTACACCTTC | CASSEQRGNYGYTF
- | TRBJ1-1 | - | TRBV18 | TGTGCCAGCTCACCACGACCCGACACCGCTACTCCCACTGAAGCTTTCTTT | CASSPRPDTATPTEAFF